One and the same sample provided the 2 T cell receptor beta chains below, sequenced in a study of OX40 agonist ivuxolimab in advanced cancers. Sequenced by immunoSEQ multiplex PCR; TCRdb stores in-frame clones only, minus some. Found here are about 150,000 clones, less than 95% of them singletons; the top ten hold approximately 1.1%. The sample was CD4+ or CD8+ T cells sorted from blood, taken in a trial of the OX40 agonist ivuxolimab. The source is an adult with an advanced solid tumor such as melanoma, head and neck, liver or kidney cancer.

The chain recombines TRBV5-1 with TRBJ1-4; D call uncertain. Germline V lookup: CDR1 SGHRS, CDR2 YFSETQ. This CDR3 is built from 15 residues. Deletions cut 1 base from V and 3 bases from J, with 10 bases between. CDR3 nucleotides: TGCGCCAGCAGCTTGTTGGGGTTTGCTAATGAAAAACTGTTTTTT. This encodes CASSLLGFANEKLFF.

The chain combines TRBV25-1 with TRBJ1-1, with D uncertain. The V end was cut by 5 bases, the J end by 3 bases, with 10 bases between. The CDR3 length is 13 residues. Per germline, CDR1 MGHDK and CDR2 SYGVNS. The CDR3 here is CASSRVWDTEAFF. DNA of the CDR3: TGTGCCAGCAGTCGAGTTTGGGACACTGAAGCTTTCTTT.